A selection of T cell receptor beta chains follows, all from one sample in a study of T cells in Graves' hyperthyroidism and ophthalmopathy. One entry per CDR3 protein, called by TCRdb with MiXCR from the multiplex PCR reads. The sample holds 350,000 or so distinct CDR3 sequences, roughly a sixth seen once. Sequencing used blood. These receptors originate from a woman aged 25 to 45 with Graves' hyperthyroidism that later progressed to Graves' ophthalmopathy. CDR3s include the opening cysteine and the closing phenylalanine or tryptophan. D genes are given only for firm matches. Size values are once, few and many counts, or a class for expanded clones, and some rows have none.

D: TRBD1
J: TRBJ2-5
size: many
V: TRBV7-7
DNA: TGTGCCAGCAGCAGAGGGGGACAGATCGGACCGGGACAAGAGACCCAGTACTTC
CDR3: CASSRGGQIGPGQETQYF

D: NA
J: TRBJ2-3
size: many
V: TRBV20-1
DNA: TGCAGTGCTAGAGTCTTGGGTACCCCGTACGATACGCAGTATTTT
CDR3: CSARVLGTPYDTQYF

D: TRBD2
J: TRBJ2-7
size: many
V: TRBV9
DNA: TGTGCCAGCAGCGGTACGCGGGAGTCCTACGAGCAGTACTTC
CDR3: CASSGTRESYEQYF

D: TRBD1
J: TRBJ2-1
size: many
V: TRBV25-1
DNA: TGTGCCAGCAGTGAATCCGCACCGGGACAGACGCCTCGGCCCCCCCACAATGAGCAGTTCTTC
CDR3: CASSESAPGQTPRPPHNEQFF

D: TRBD2
J: TRBJ2-5
size: many
V: TRBV2
DNA: TGTGCCAGCAGTGAAGCGCGGGGACTAGTAAGTTTTATGGACTTC
CDR3: CASSEARGLVSFMDF

D: TRBD2
J: TRBJ2-7
size: many
V: TRBV5-1
DNA: TGCGCCAGCAGCGAATCACTAGCGGGGGGCGACGAGCAGTACTTC
CDR3: CASSESLAGGDEQYF

D: TRBD1
J: TRBJ2-6
size: NA
V: TRBV28
DNA: TGTGCCAGCAGTTCCTTCATTACAAGTCCGGGACAGGGGTTAGGCTCTGGGGCCAACGTCCTGACTTTC
CDR3: CASSSFITSPGQGLGSGANVLTF

D: NA
J: TRBJ2-3
size: many
V: TRBV20-1
DNA: TGCAGTGCTACTAGGGGAGAGGCCACAGATACGCAGTATTTT
CDR3: CSATRGEATDTQYF

D: NA
J: TRBJ1-5
size: NA
V: TRBV6-5
DNA: TGTGCCAGCAGTTACTCATTTGGGCAGGGTAGCAATCAGCCCCAGCATTTT
CDR3: CASSYSFGQGSNQPQHF

D: NA
J: TRBJ1-4
size: NA
V: TRBV19
DNA: TGTGCCAGTAGTCCAGGGCAGTCGGAAAAACTGTTTTTT
CDR3: CASSPGQSEKLFF

D: TRBD1
J: TRBJ1-2
size: NA
V: TRBV6-4
DNA: TGTGCCAACACAGGGGAAAGTAAAGGCTACACCTTC
CDR3: CANTGESKGYTF

D: NA
J: TRBJ2-3
size: NA
V: TRBV30
DNA: TGTGCCTGGAGTACCGGGATTTGGGAGTATTTT
CDR3: CAWSTGIWEYF

D: NA
J: TRBJ2-1
size: many
V: TRBV28
DNA: TGTGCCAGCAGTTTTTTTTGGGGGCCTACAGATGAGCAGTTCTTC
CDR3: CASSFFWGPTDEQFF

D: NA
J: TRBJ1-2
size: many
V: TRBV12-3/TRBV12-4
DNA: TGTGCCAGTGACAGCAGCACGATCTATGGCTACACCTTC
CDR3: CASDSSTIYGYTF

D: NA
J: TRBJ1-2
size: few
V: TRBV2
DNA: TGTGCCAGCAGCCGGGCCCTTGATAACTATGGCTACACCTTC
CDR3: CASSRALDNYGYTF

D: NA
J: TRBJ2-2
size: NA
V: TRBV29-1
DNA: TGCAGCGTTTTTACCCCCGGACAGTCGGCGGAGCTGTTTTTT
CDR3: CSVFTPGQSAELFF

D: TRBD2
J: TRBJ2-7
size: many
V: TRBV28
DNA: TGTGCCAGCAGCCCTAGCGGGAACCCCTCCTACGAGCAGTACTTC
CDR3: CASSPSGNPSYEQYF

D: NA
J: TRBJ1-3
size: many
V: TRBV27
DNA: TGTGCCAGCAGTTCTTGGTCAGGGCCAAGCTCTGGAAACACCATATATTTT
CDR3: CASSSWSGPSSGNTIYF

D: NA
J: TRBJ1-5
size: NA
V: TRBV19
DNA: TGTGCCAGTAACACCGCGCATGGACGAAGCAATCAGCCCCAGCATTTT
CDR3: CASNTAHGRSNQPQHF

D: NA
J: TRBJ2-3
size: many
V: TRBV29-1
DNA: TGCAGCGTAGCACCTAGCACAGATACGCAGTATTTT
CDR3: CSVAPSTDTQYF

D: NA
J: TRBJ1-1
size: many
V: TRBV5-1
DNA: TGCGCCAGCAGCTTCTTCGGACGGGCGGGTACTGAAGCTTTCTTT
CDR3: CASSFFGRAGTEAFF

D: NA
J: TRBJ1-2
size: many
V: TRBV7-8
DNA: TGTGCCAGCAGCTTACCCGCCGTGACAGCTACAGCTAACTATGGCTACACCTTC
CDR3: CASSLPAVTATANYGYTF

D: NA
J: TRBJ1-4
size: many
V: TRBV19
DNA: TGTGCCAGTAGCCAGATTGACGCAACTAATGAAAAACTGTTTTTT
CDR3: CASSQIDATNEKLFF

D: NA
J: TRBJ1-4
size: many
V: TRBV27
DNA: TGTGCCAGCAGTGTTGGGGTTATCCCTAATGAAAAACTGTTTTTT
CDR3: CASSVGVIPNEKLFF

D: TRBD2
J: TRBJ2-7
size: many
V: TRBV11-2
DNA: TGTGCCAGCAGCTTATTGGCGGGGGGCGGCGAGCAGTACTTC
CDR3: CASSLLAGGGEQYF

D: NA
J: TRBJ1-2
size: few
V: TRBV29-1
DNA: TGCAGCGTACCTCACACGGGACAAGACAAAGACACCTTC
CDR3: CSVPHTGQDKDTF

D: NA
J: TRBJ1-2
size: NA
V: TRBV28
DNA: TGTGCCAGCAGCGTGTTGGACAGACCGAATGGCTACACCTTC
CDR3: CASSVLDRPNGYTF

D: NA
J: TRBJ1-5
size: NA
V: TRBV20-1
DNA: TGCAGTGCTAGAGGGGCCGGAACCCCCAATCAGCCCCAGCATTTT
CDR3: CSARGAGTPNQPQHF

D: TRBD1
J: TRBJ2-2
size: NA
V: TRBV12-3/TRBV12-4
DNA: TGTGCCAGCAGTCGGAGACAGGGACCGAACACCGGGGAGCTGTTTTTT
CDR3: CASSRRQGPNTGELFF

D: TRBD1
J: TRBJ1-6
size: few
V: TRBV6-2/TRBV6-3
DNA: TGTGCCAGCAGTTACACCCGACAGGGCGGATATAATTCACCCCTCCACTTT
CDR3: CASSYTRQGGYNSPLHF

D: NA
J: TRBJ2-5
size: many
V: TRBV7-8
DNA: TGTGCCAGCAGCCCCCCCCAGACAGGTCCCGAGACCCAGTACTTC
CDR3: CASSPPQTGPETQYF

D: TRBD1
J: TRBJ2-2
size: many
V: TRBV12-3/TRBV12-4
DNA: TGTGCCAGCAGTCGATTAAACCGGGACAGCAGAACCGGGGAGCTGTTTTTT
CDR3: CASSRLNRDSRTGELFF

D: TRBD1
J: TRBJ2-5
size: few
V: TRBV2
DNA: TGTGCCAGCAGGGACAGGTACATGAACTTC
CDR3: CASRDRYMNF

D: NA
J: TRBJ1-4
size: many
V: TRBV9
DNA: TGTGCCAGCAGCGTAGACCAGGTCGGGGAAAAACTGTTTTTT
CDR3: CASSVDQVGEKLFF

D: TRBD2
J: TRBJ2-1
size: NA
V: TRBV14
DNA: TGTGCCAGCAGCCAAGTCCTAGCGGGTCCTCTCAGAAACAATGAGCAGTTCTTC
CDR3: CASSQVLAGPLRNNEQFF

D: TRBD2
J: TRBJ2-5
size: NA
V: TRBV15
DNA: TGTGCCACCAGCAGCGGGCTAGCGGGGGGGGAGACCCGGTACTTC
CDR3: CATSSGLAGGETRYF

D: NA
J: TRBJ1-6
size: NA
V: TRBV18
DNA: TGTGCCAGCCCACCACTTCCCACAGGGCCGAGCTCCTATAATTCACCCCTCCACTTT
CDR3: CASPPLPTGPSSYNSPLHF

D: TRBD2
J: TRBJ2-1
size: few
V: TRBV29-1
DNA: TGCAGCGTCCGAGCGGGGGGGCTCGAGCAGTTCTTC
CDR3: CSVRAGGLEQFF

D: TRBD1
J: TRBJ1-1
size: many
V: TRBV6-6
DNA: TGTGCCAGCAGTTACTCGAGGACAGGGGGGAACACTGAAGCTTTCTTT
CDR3: CASSYSRTGGNTEAFF

D: NA
J: TRBJ1-6
size: once
V: TRBV4-1
DNA: TGCGCCAGCAGCCAAACAGGGTTTGGTAGTGGTTCACCCCTCCACTTT
CDR3: CASSQTGFGSGSPLHF

D: NA
J: TRBJ1-3
size: NA
V: TRBV5-1
DNA: TGCGCCAGCAGCTTGTTGGCAGGGGTTTTGGGAAACACCATATATTTT
CDR3: CASSLLAGVLGNTIYF

D: TRBD1
J: TRBJ1-1
size: many
V: TRBV5-6
DNA: TGTGCCAGCGGACGGACAGGGACAACTGAAGCTTTCTTT
CDR3: CASGRTGTTEAFF

D: NA
J: TRBJ2-3
size: few
V: TRBV9
DNA: TGTGCCAGCAGGACCGGCGTAGAGCGAGGGGACACAGATACGCAGTATTTT
CDR3: CASRTGVERGDTDTQYF

D: NA
J: TRBJ2-7
size: once
V: TRBV6-2/TRBV6-3
DNA: TGTGCCAGCAGTTTCGACGGGCCCTACGAGCAGTACTTC
CDR3: CASSFDGPYEQYF

D: TRBD2
J: TRBJ2-7
size: many
V: TRBV5-4
DNA: TGTGCCAGCAGCTTGGCGACTAGCGGGCCCTACGAGCAGTACTTC
CDR3: CASSLATSGPYEQYF

D: NA
J: TRBJ1-1
size: few
V: TRBV29-1
DNA: TGCAGCGTTTACTGGATGAACACTGAAGCTTTCTTT
CDR3: CSVYWMNTEAFF

D: TRBD2
J: TRBJ2-1
size: few
V: TRBV27
DNA: TGTGCCAGCAGTTCAACCCCGGGACTAGCGGGAGTGACATACAATGAGCAGTTCTTC
CDR3: CASSSTPGLAGVTYNEQFF

D: NA
J: TRBJ1-4
size: many
V: TRBV18
DNA: TGTGCCAGCTCACCAGGGAGGGGTGAAAAACTGTTTTTT
CDR3: CASSPGRGEKLFF

D: NA
J: TRBJ2-5
size: many
V: TRBV3-1
DNA: TGTGCCAGCAGCCATGCGGGGGCCCAAGAGACCCAGTACTTC
CDR3: CASSHAGAQETQYF

D: NA
J: TRBJ2-2
size: NA
V: TRBV7-2
DNA: TGTGCCAGCAGCTTAGTGGATCTACGGGGGTTCACCGGGGAGCTGTTTTTT
CDR3: CASSLVDLRGFTGELFF

D: NA
J: TRBJ1-1
size: few
V: TRBV4-1
DNA: TGCGCCAGCAGCCAACTTATTCTGATAAGGGGCCAGAACACTGAAGCTTTCTTT
CDR3: CASSQLILIRGQNTEAFF